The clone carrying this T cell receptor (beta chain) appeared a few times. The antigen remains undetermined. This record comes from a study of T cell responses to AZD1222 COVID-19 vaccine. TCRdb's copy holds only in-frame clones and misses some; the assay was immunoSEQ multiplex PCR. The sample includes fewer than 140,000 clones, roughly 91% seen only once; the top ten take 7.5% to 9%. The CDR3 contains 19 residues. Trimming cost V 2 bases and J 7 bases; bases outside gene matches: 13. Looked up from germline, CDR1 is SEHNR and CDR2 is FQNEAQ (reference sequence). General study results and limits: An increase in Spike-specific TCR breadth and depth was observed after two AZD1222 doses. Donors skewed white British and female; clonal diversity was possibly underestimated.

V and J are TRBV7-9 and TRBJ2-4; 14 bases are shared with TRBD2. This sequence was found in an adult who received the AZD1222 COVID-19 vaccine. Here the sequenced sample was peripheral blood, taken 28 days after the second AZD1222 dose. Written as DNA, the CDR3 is TGTGCCAGCAGCTTAACCATGGGACTAGCGGGGGACCCAGGGAACATTCAGTACTTC. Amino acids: CASSLTMGLAGDPGNIQYF.